These 32 T cell receptor beta chains originate from one sample sequenced in a study of human T cells and chemical hapten exposure. One entry per CDR3 protein, called by TCRdb with MiXCR from the RACE reads. Seen here are about 110,000 distinct CDR3 sequences, less than 45% observed once, and the top ten hold less than 3%. Time point given: patch test 3, about 24 weeks after DPC sensitization. The treatment is: therapeutic diphenylcyclopropenone sensitization with weekly scalp DPC. The sample consisted of whole blood, taken in connection with sensitization to the hapten diphenylcyclopropenone (DPC). The receptors were sampled from a man in his forties with alopecia areata. Some clones in this sample may be carry-over from other donors' samples.

The chain joins TRBV6-6 to TRBJ2-7; 9 bases match TRBD2. This CDR3 has 15 residues. Losses at the gene ends were 2 bases for V and 4 bases for J; bases not matched to a gene: 6. Germline V gene data show CDR1 as MNHNY and CDR2 as SVGAGI (reference sequence). The CDR3 nucleotides are TGTGCCAGCAGTTACGAAGTAGCGGGAGCGTACGAGCAGTACGTC. Protein: CASSYEVAGAYEQYV.

The genes are TRBV10-3 and TRBJ2-1; 8 positions match TRBD1. Germline CDR1 reads ENHRY; CDR2 reads SYGVKD. J was trimmed by 5 bases and V by 7 bases; bases with no gene match: 4. This CDR3 comprises 13 residues. The CDR3 DNA sequence: TGTGCCATCACCCGGACAGGGAACAATGAGCAGTTCTTC. Protein product: CAITRTGNNEQFF.

The chain couples TRBV6-2 or TRBV6-3 to TRBJ2-1; D ambiguous. Trimming removed 0 bases at V and 8 bases at J, with 14 bases between. The CDR3 runs 15 residues. Looked up from germline, CDR1 is MNHEY and CDR2 is SVGEGT. CDR3 sequence (DNA): TGTGCCAGCAGTTACTCGACCACAAGGGTCGATGAGCAGTTCTTC. It encodes CASSYSTTRVDEQFF.

The rearrangement uses TRBV20-1 and TRBJ2-1; 7 nucleotides match TRBD2. The length of the CDR3 is 16 residues. Germline loops: CDR1 DFQATT, CDR2 SNEGSKA (reference sequence). Trimming at V came to 0 bases and at J to 3 bases, leaving 8 bases not matched to a gene. The CDR3 is CSARDRKLANYNEQFF. The CDR3 nucleotides read TGCAGTGCTAGAGATCGGAAACTAGCGAACTACAATGAGCAGTTCTTC.

In this sample, this clonotype turned up a few times. The rearrangement links TRBV2 to TRBJ2-1, with 7 nucleotides matching TRBD2. The CDR3 spans 14 residues. Germline V gene data show CDR1 as SNHLY and CDR2 as FYNNEI. V trimming: 3 bases; J trimming: 6 bases; junction bases outside the gene matches: 5. The CDR3 loop reads CASSDILAGNEQFF. The CDR3 bases are TGTGCCAGCAGTGATATCTTAGCGGGCAATGAGCAGTTCTTC.

This clonotype was counted between two and nine times. V is TRBV6-6 and J is TRBJ1-1; 10 bases agree with TRBD1. Germline CDR1 reads MNHNY; CDR2 reads SVGAGI (reference sequence). This CDR3 spans 14 amino acids. Trimming removed 0 bases from V and 10 bases from J; junction bases left unmatched: 5. The CDR3 nucleotides read TGTGCCAGCAGTTACTCGGACAGGGGGACGGGAGCTTTCTTT. Residues: CASSYSDRGTGAFF.

The chain has TRBV27 and TRBJ1-6; D is ambiguous. Germline V gene sequence: CDR1 MNHEY, CDR2 SMNVEV (reference sequence). The V end was cut by 2 bases, the J end by 9 bases, with 5 bases between. The CDR3 has 12 amino acids. Written as DNA, the CDR3 is TGTGCCAGCAGTTTAAACGGTTCACCCCTCCACTTT. Amino acid sequence: CASSLNGSPLHF.

Only a few counts were recorded for this clonotype. The chain employs TRBV6-2 or TRBV6-3 and TRBJ2-7; 11 nucleotides agree with TRBD1. The CDR3 runs to 14 residues. In germline, CDR1 is MNHEY, CDR2 SVGEGT. V shed 4 bases and J 4 bases; nucleotides not matched to a gene: 3. CDR3 nucleotides: TGTGCCAGCAGTTTCGGGACAGGGGGATACGAGCAGTACTTC. Amino acids: CASSFGTGGYEQYF.

This clonotype was seen only a few times. The rearrangement joins TRBV12-3 or TRBV12-4 to TRBJ2-3; TRBD1 matches 7 bases. This CDR3 spans 14 amino acids. V was pared by 5 bases and J by 6 bases, with 8 bases of the junction left unmatched. CDR3 nucleotides: TGTGCCAGCAGTCCGGGACAGACCCGGGATACGCAGTATTTT. It codes for CASSPGQTRDTQYF.

This clonotype has just a few counts. The chain is built from TRBV18 and TRBJ1-2; no definite D call. Trimming took off 3 bases at V and 4 bases at J, with 9 bases between the two ends. CDR3 length: 13 amino acids. Germline V gene lookup returns CDR1 KGHSH and CDR2 LQKENI. CDR3 nucleotide sequence: TGTGCCAGCTCACCTGACGGGATCTATGGCTACACCTTC. Protein product: CASSPDGIYGYTF.

Only a few counts were recorded for this clonotype. This chain joins TRBV12-3 or TRBV12-4 and TRBJ2-5, with a tentative D call TRBD1 (5 bases). Between the trimmed V and J ends, which lost 6 bases and 1 base, there was a span of 15 bases. This CDR3 is 15 amino acids long. The CDR3 nucleotides read TGTGCCAGCAGCCCCGGACATACCATCCAAGAGACCCAGTACTTC. Translating it yields CASSPGHTIQETQYF.

CDR3 in amino acids: CASSEGDGCYQPQHF. The CDR3 DNA sequence: TGTGCCAGCAGTGAAGGGGATGGATGTTATCAGCCCCAGCATTTT. The V and J genes are TRBV12-3 or TRBV12-4 and TRBJ1-5; the D gene is possibly TRBD1 (5 bases). The CDR3 has 15 residues. The V end was cut by 5 bases, the J end by 5 bases, with 16 bases between.

This clonotype has only a few counts. V and J are TRBV7-2 and TRBJ2-5, with 8 bases that match TRBD2. This CDR3 has 15 amino acids. Germline V CDR1 and CDR2: SGHTA, FQGNSA. Germline trimming cut 5 bases from V and 2 bases from J; bases unmatched to any gene: 7. The CDR3 loop reads CASSISGMVQETQYF. The CDR3 bases are TGTGCCAGCAGCATTAGCGGGATGGTTCAAGAGACCCAGTACTTC. The entire variable domain, with the rest obtained from reference TRBV7-2 and TRBJ2-5, is as follows: GAGVSQSPSNKVTEKGKDVELRCDPISGHTALYWYRQSLGQGLEFLIYFQGNSAPDKSGLPSDRFSAERTGGSVSTLTIQRTQQEDSAVYLCASSISGMVQETQYFGPGTRLLVL.

This clonotype was detected only a few times. V is TRBV27 and J is TRBJ2-7, with D uncertain. From germline, CDR1 is MNHEY and CDR2 SMNVEV (reference sequence). V gave up 5 bases and J gave up 5 bases, with 19 bases separating them. The CDR3 totals 15 residues. CDR3 in amino acids: CASSPRYFGQDEQYF. As DNA, the CDR3 is TGTGCCAGCAGTCCACGTTACTTCGGGCAGGACGAGCAGTACTTC.

V and J are TRBV7-8 and TRBJ1-5; D call uncertain. The CDR3 consists of 14 residues. Germline CDR1 and CDR2: SGHVS and FQNEAQ. Trimming pared 0 bases from V and 7 bases from J, leaving 10 bases between. The CDR3 sequence is CASSLAGLRQPQHF. Written as DNA, the CDR3 is TGTGCCAGCAGCTTAGCAGGGTTAAGGCAGCCCCAGCATTTT.

This clonotype appeared a single time. The chain links TRBV4-1 to TRBJ1-2; D is undetermined. Germline assignment: CDR1 MGHRA and CDR2 YSYEKL. V lost 1 base, J lost 3 bases, and 18 bases lay in between. The CDR3 covers 17 residues. DNA for the CDR3: TGCGCCAGCAGCCAAGGGAACCGGGAGATATGGGACTATGGCTACACCTTC. It encodes CASSQGNREIWDYGYTF.

The chain is built from TRBV11-2 and TRBJ1-6, with 10 bases matching TRBD1. V lost 5 bases to trimming and J lost 9 bases; unmatched junction nucleotides: 7. The CDR3 extends over 15 amino acids. Germline-derived CDR1 and CDR2 are SGHAT and FQNNGV. CDR3 loop: CASSQRQGASSPLHF. As DNA, the CDR3 is TGTGCCAGCAGCCAACGACAGGGGGCGAGTTCACCCCTCCACTTT.

This clonotype came up a few times. The chain combines TRBV5-1 with TRBJ2-1; 7 bases are a match to TRBD1. The ends lost 0 bases at V and 0 bases at J; junction bases unmatched: 6. CDR3 length equals 17 residues. Per the germline V gene, CDR1 is SGHRS and CDR2 is YFSETQ. This CDR3 reads CASSLAGRGSSYNEQFF. CDR3 nucleotides: TGCGCCAGCAGCTTGGCAGGCAGGGGGAGCTCCTACAATGAGCAGTTCTTC.

A note on this clonotype: One end of the junction is discordant with germline, which a read error may explain. The V and J genes are TRBV7-3 and TRBJ2-3; no clear D gene. In germline, CDR1 is SGHTA, CDR2 FQGTGA. The CDR3 is made up of 13 amino acids. CDR3: CVSSYISTDTQYF. The CDR3 bases are TGTGTCAGCAGCTACATTAGCACAGATACGCAGTATTTT.

The rearrangement joins TRBV3-1 to TRBJ2-5; D may be TRBD1 (5 bases). The CDR3 length is 13 residues. V was clipped by 8 bases and J by 5 bases, with 15 bases between them. The germline CDR1 and CDR2 sequences are LGHDT and YNNKEL (reference sequence). The CDR3 DNA reads TGTGCCAGCTCCCAGTGGCAGGGTGAGACCCAGTACTTC. Translating it yields CASSQWQGETQYF.

The rearrangement links TRBV7-2 to TRBJ1-1, with 11 bases fitting TRBD1. Germline assignment: CDR1 SGHTA and CDR2 FQGNSA. V shed 9 bases and J 4 bases; nucleotides not matched to a gene: 7. The CDR3 spans 14 residues. CDR3 bases: TGTGCCAGTACCTCCGGGACAGGGGGCACTGAAGCTTTCTTT. The encoded protein is CASTSGTGGTEAFF.

This chain links TRBV10-3 with TRBJ1-2; D is unresolved. Germline CDR1 reads ENHRY; CDR2 reads SYGVKD. V was pared by 0 bases and J by 4 bases, with 9 bases between. This CDR3 region has 14 residues. The CDR3 coding sequence is TGTGCCATCAGTGAGTCGATTATTAGCTATGGCTACACCTTC. Translation gives CAISESIISYGYTF.

The J gene is TRBJ2-1, the V gene TRBV20-1, with D unresolved. V was shortened by 4 bases and J by 9 bases, with 16 bases between the two germline ends. The germline CDR1 and CDR2 sequences are DFQATT and SNEGSKA (reference sequence). The CDR3 sequence is 13 residues long. The CDR3 reads CSATKPPHLEQFF. The CDR3 DNA sequence: TGCAGTGCTACTAAACCCCCCCACCTTGAGCAGTTCTTC.

This clonotype turned up a few times. This chain uses TRBV3-1 with TRBJ2-5; D is possibly TRBD2 (5 bases). This CDR3 is 13 amino acids long. Trimming left V 2 bases short and J 3 bases short, with 7 bases between. In germline, CDR1 is LGHDT, CDR2 YNNKEL (reference sequence). The CDR3 sequence: CASSQPAEETQYF. CDR3 bases: TGTGCCAGCAGCCAACCAGCGGAAGAGACCCAGTACTTC.

The gene calls are TRBV29-1 and TRBJ1-2; weak D call: TRBD1 (5 bases). CDR3 size: 12 residues. Germline V gives CDR1 SQVTM, CDR2 ANQGSEA. Between the trimmed V and J ends, which lost 4 bases and 6 bases, there was a span of 12 bases. Written as DNA, the CDR3 is TGCAGCGTTGGTTCTGGGGGGGATGGCTACACCTTC. It encodes CSVGSGGDGYTF.

This clonotype was detected only a few times. The chain recombines TRBV18 with TRBJ2-1; no clear D gene. Trimming cost V 2 bases and J 5 bases, with 7 bases left between them. The CDR3 length is 13 residues. Germline V gives CDR1 KGHSH, CDR2 LQKENI. The CDR3 DNA reads TGTGCCAGCTCACCAGGAGTAGACAATGAGCAGTTCTTC. Residues: CASSPGVDNEQFF.

The chain links TRBV7-6 to TRBJ2-7; tentative D call: TRBD2 (7 bases). V lost 5 bases, J lost 2 bases, and 19 bases lay in between. The CDR3 loop spans 16 amino acids. Germline V gene data show CDR1 as SGHVS and CDR2 as FNYEAQ. The CDR3, as DNA: TGTGCCAGCAGCCCCGACCCGGGGGGCCCAACCTACGAGCAGTACTTC. It specifies CASSPDPGGPTYEQYF. The full variable domain, completed using reference TRBV7-6 and TRBJ2-7, is GAGVSQSPRYKVTKRGQDVALRCDPISGHVSLYWYRQALGQGPEFLTYFNYEAQQDKSGLPNDRFSAERPEGSISTLTIQRTEQRDSAMYRCASSPDPGGPTYEQYFGPGTRLTVT.

This sequence joins TRBV6-1 and TRBJ2-2; maybe TRBD1 (5 bases). Trimming took off 2 bases at V and 2 bases at J, with 6 bases between the two ends. Germline loops: CDR1 MNHNS, CDR2 SASEGT. The CDR3 has 14 residues. The CDR3 DNA reads TGTGCCAGCAGTGAAAGGGGAAACACCGGGGAGCTGTTTTTT. Translation gives CASSERGNTGELFF.

The V gene is TRBV7-2, the J gene TRBJ1-6, with unresolved D. This CDR3 is built from 13 residues. Germline CDR1 is SGHTA and CDR2 is FQGNSA. V lost 5 bases and J lost 10, with 12 bases in between. The CDR3 loop reads CASSLEPASPLHF. The CDR3 region has the DNA TGTGCCAGCAGCCTCGAACCCGCCTCACCCCTCCACTTT.

The genes are TRBV20-1 and TRBJ2-5; tentative D call: TRBD1 (6 bases). The CDR3 runs to 14 residues. The germline CDR1 and CDR2 sequences are DFQATT and SNEGSKA (reference sequence). V was clipped by 0 bases and J by 5 bases, with 13 bases between them. The CDR3 sequence: CSARDVYRDETQYF. The CDR3 coding sequence is TGCAGTGCTAGAGATGTGTACAGGGATGAGACCCAGTACTTC.

V usage is TRBV24-1 and J usage is TRBJ2-3, with D maybe TRBD1 (5 bases). Germline V gives CDR1 KGHDR, CDR2 SFDVKD. Trimming took off 1 base at V and 2 bases at J, with 12 bases between the two ends. The CDR3 contains 16 residues. The CDR3 loop is CATSDLTGADTDTQYF. The CDR3 region has the DNA TGTGCCACCAGTGATTTAACAGGCGCGGACACAGATACGCAGTATTTT.

This chain joins TRBV15 and TRBJ2-1, with D perhaps TRBD1 or TRBD2 (5 bases each). Germline values: CDR1 LNHNV, CDR2 YYDKDF (reference sequence). V dropped 1 base and J dropped 7 bases, with 20 bases sitting between them. CDR3 length equals 17 residues. CDR3 residues: CATSRATGTTFGNEQFF. DNA for the CDR3: TGTGCCACCAGCAGAGCTACCGGGACCACTTTTGGGAATGAGCAGTTCTTC.